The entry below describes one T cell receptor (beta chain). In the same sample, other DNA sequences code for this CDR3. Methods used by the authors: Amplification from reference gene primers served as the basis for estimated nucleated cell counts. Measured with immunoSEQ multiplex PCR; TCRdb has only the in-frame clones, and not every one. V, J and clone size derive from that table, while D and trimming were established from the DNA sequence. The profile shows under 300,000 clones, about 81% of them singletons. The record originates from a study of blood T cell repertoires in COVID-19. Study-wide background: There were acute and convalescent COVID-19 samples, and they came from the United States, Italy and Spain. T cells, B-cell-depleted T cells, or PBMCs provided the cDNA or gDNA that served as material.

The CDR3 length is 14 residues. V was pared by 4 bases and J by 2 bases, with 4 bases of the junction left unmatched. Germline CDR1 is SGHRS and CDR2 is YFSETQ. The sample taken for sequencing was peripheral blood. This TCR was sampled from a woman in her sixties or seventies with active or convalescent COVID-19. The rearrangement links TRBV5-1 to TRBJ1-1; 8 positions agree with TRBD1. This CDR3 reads CASSVGQGNTEAFF. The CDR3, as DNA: TGCGCCAGCAGCGTTGGACAGGGTAACACTGAAGCTTTCTTT. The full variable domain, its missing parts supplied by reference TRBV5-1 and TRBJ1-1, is KAGVTQTPRYLIKTRGQQVTLSCSPISGHRSVSWYQQTPGQGLQFLFEYFSETQRNKGNFPGRFSGRQFSNSRSEMNVSTLELGDSALYLCASSVGQGNTEAFFGQGTRLTVV.